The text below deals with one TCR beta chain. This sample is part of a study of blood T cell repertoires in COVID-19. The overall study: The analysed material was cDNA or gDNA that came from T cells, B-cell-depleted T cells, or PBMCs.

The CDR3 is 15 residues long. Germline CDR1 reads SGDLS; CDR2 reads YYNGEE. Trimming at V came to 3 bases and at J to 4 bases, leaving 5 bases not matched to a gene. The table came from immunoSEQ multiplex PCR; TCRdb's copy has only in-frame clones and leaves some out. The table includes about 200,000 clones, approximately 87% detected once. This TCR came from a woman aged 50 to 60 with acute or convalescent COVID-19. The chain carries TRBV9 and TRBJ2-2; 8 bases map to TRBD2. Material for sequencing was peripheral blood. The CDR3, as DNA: TGTGCCAGCAGCGACACGGGAGGGCCCACCGGGGAGCTGTTTTTT. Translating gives CASSDTGGPTGELFF.